Below, one T cell receptor (beta chain) is given with its context. The assay was immunoSEQ multiplex PCR, and TCRdb's table has in-frame clones only and misses some. The sample holds some 75,000 clones, roughly 90% seen once. The data stem from a study of blood T cell repertoires in COVID-19. Across the study: T cells, B-cell-depleted T cells, or PBMCs supplied cDNA or gDNA.

Germline-derived CDR1 and CDR2 are SGHTA and FQGNSA. V was shortened by 0 bases and J by 5 bases, with 13 bases between the two germline ends. The CDR3 loop spans 15 amino acids. The rearrangement links TRBV7-2 to TRBJ2-5, with D possibly TRBD2 on 6 matching bases. This receptor was obtained from a human donor in a cohort sampled during active COVID-19. The sample consisted of peripheral blood. This CDR3 is CASSLAARAGETQYF. CDR3 coding DNA: TGTGCCAGCAGCTTAGCTGCCAGGGCGGGGGAGACCCAGTACTTC. The full variable domain, its missing parts supplied by reference TRBV7-2 and TRBJ2-5, is GAGVSQSPSNKVTEKGKDVELRCDPISGHTALYWYRQSLGQGLEFLIYFQGNSAPDKSGLPSDRFSAERTGGSVSTLTIQRTQQEDSAVYLCASSLAARAGETQYFGPGTRLLVL.